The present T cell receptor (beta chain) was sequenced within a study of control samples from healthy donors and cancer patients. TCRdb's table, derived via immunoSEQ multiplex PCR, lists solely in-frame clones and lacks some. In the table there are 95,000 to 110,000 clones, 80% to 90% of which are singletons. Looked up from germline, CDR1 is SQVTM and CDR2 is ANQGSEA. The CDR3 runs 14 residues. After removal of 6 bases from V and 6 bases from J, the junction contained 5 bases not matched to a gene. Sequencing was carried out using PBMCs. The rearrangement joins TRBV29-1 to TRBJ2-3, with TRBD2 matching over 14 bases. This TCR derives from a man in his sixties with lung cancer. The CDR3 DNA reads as TGCAGCGTAGAACGACTAGCGGGGGGGGATACGCAGTATTTT. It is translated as CSVERLAGGDTQYF.